Listed below are T cell receptor beta chains from one sample, sequenced in a study of shared clonotypes between healthy human individuals. Sequencing used immunoSEQ multiplex PCR; TCRdb keeps in-frame clones, though not all of them. The sample records about 2 million clones, about 95% being singletons. Specimen: naive CD8+ T cells sorted from blood. These receptors were taken from a man between 18 and 35 years old in good health. Each CDR3 is given with its conserved first and last residue. The D gene is left open where the match is weak. Clone size is given for some rows only: seen once, a few or many times, or a class if the clone is expanded.

D	V	size	J	CDR3	DNA
.	TRBV6-5	.	TRBJ2-5	CASSYSPFGSQETQYF	TGTGCCAGCAGTTACTCTCCTTTTGGTTCCCAAGAGACCCAGTACTTC
TRBD2	TRBV5-4	.	TRBJ2-1	CASSLLVAGANEQFF	TGTGCCAGCAGCTTGTTGGTAGCGGGAGCGAATGAGCAGTTCTTC
.	TRBV6-1	.	TRBJ2-5	CASSEGGQETQYF	TGTGCCAGCAGTGAAGGAGGGCAAGAGACCCAGTACTTC
.	TRBV10-2	.	TRBJ2-3	CASSVSDSPSTDTQYF	TGCGCCAGCAGTGTTTCAGACAGCCCAAGCACAGATACGCAGTATTTT
TRBD1	TRBV28	once	TRBJ1-1	CASSIPRQGRNTEAFF	TGTGCCAGCAGTATTCCTCGACAGGGGAGGAACACTGAAGCTTTCTTT
TRBD1	TRBV30	.	TRBJ1-4	CAWTQGAIGEKLFF	TGTGCCTGGACACAGGGGGCAATCGGTGAAAAACTGTTTTTT
.	TRBV5-4	.	TRBJ2-2	CASSHEGLNTGELFF	TGTGCCAGCAGTCATGAAGGACTGAACACCGGGGAGCTGTTTTTT
.	TRBV19	.	TRBJ1-5	CASSDSWSNQPQHF	TGTGCCAGTAGTGACAGTTGGAGCAATCAGCCCCAGCATTTT
TRBD2	TRBV5-6	once	TRBJ2-1	CASSSDLAGERDEQFF	TGTGCCAGCAGCTCCGACTTAGCGGGAGAACGGGATGAGCAGTTCTTC
TRBD2	TRBV6-1	.	TRBJ2-7	CASSEAGLRGVVVYEQYF	TGTGCCAGCAGTGAAGCGGGTCTGCGGGGGGTGGTAGTCTACGAGCAGTACTTC
TRBD2	TRBV7-8	.	TRBJ2-1	CASSPPGTSGYNEQFF	TGTGCCAGCAGTCCCCCCGGGACTAGCGGGTACAATGAGCAGTTCTTC
TRBD2	TRBV10-3	.	TRBJ2-5	CAISESPGEGTGETQYF	TGTGCCATCAGTGAGTCTCCTGGGGAGGGGACGGGAGAGACCCAGTACTTC
TRBD1	TRBV10-3	few	TRBJ1-6	CAIRQGDNSPLHF	TGTGCCATCAGGCAGGGGGATAATTCACCCCTCCACTTT
.	TRBV7-9	.	TRBJ2-7	CASSWGVSEQYF	TGTGCCAGCAGCTGGGGGGTATCCGAGCAGTACTTC
TRBD1	TRBV4-1	.	TRBJ1-6	CASSEGAANSPLHF	TGCGCCAGCAGCGAGGGGGCAGCCAATTCACCCCTCCACTTT
.	TRBV29-1	.	TRBJ2-5	CSVGGPQETQYF	TGCAGCGTTGGAGGACCCCAAGAGACCCAGTACTTC
.	TRBV5-6	.	TRBJ1-4	CASSTTGEEAEKLFF	TGTGCCAGCAGCACTACCGGGGAGGAGGCTGAAAAACTGTTTTTT
TRBD1	TRBV4-1	.	TRBJ2-1	CASSAQGTYNEQFF	TGCGCCAGCAGCGCACAGGGGACCTACAATGAGCAGTTCTTC
.	TRBV2	.	TRBJ2-3	CASSEGPGPDTQYF	TGTGCCAGCAGTGAAGGCCCGGGCCCAGATACGCAGTATTTT
TRBD2	TRBV7-9	.	TRBJ2-3	CASSLRASGGEITDTQYF	TGTGCCAGCAGCTTACGGGCTAGCGGGGGAGAAATCACAGATACGCAGTATTTT
.	TRBV18	.	TRBJ2-5	CASSRSSRGSREETQYF	TGTGCCAGCTCAAGGAGTTCAAGAGGGAGTAGGGAAGAGACCCAGTACTTC
.	TRBV6-5	once	TRBJ2-4	CASSPAGPKNIQYF	TGTGCCAGCAGTCCCGCCGGCCCCAAAAACATTCAGTACTTC
TRBD2	TRBV11-2	.	TRBJ2-7	CASSQPMGGVTYEQYF	TGTGCCAGCAGCCAGCCCATGGGGGGGGTAACCTACGAGCAGTACTTC
TRBD1	TRBV28	.	TRBJ2-7	CASSLAGGSYEQYF	TGTGCCAGCAGTTTAGCAGGGGGCAGCTACGAGCAGTACTTC
.	TRBV27	.	TRBJ1-5	CASSELGNQPQHF	TGTGCCAGCAGTGAGTTGGGCAATCAGCCCCAGCATTTT
.	TRBV5-4	.	TRBJ2-1	CASSFPGTSYEQFF	TGTGCCAGCAGCTTCCCCGGGACCTCCTACGAGCAGTTCTTC
TRBD2	TRBV9	.	TRBJ2-5	CASSDPPGSGLEETQYF	TGTGCCAGCAGCGATCCCCCGGGTAGCGGGCTCGAAGAGACCCAGTACTTC
TRBD2	TRBV19	.	TRBJ2-3	CASSLLAGGLPSTDTQYF	TGTGCCAGTAGTCTTCTAGCGGGGGGCCTTCCTAGCACAGATACGCAGTATTTT
TRBD2	TRBV7-6	.	TRBJ2-7	CASSLSGGVYEQYF	TGTGCCAGCAGCTTAAGCGGGGGCGTTTACGAGCAGTACTTC
TRBD1	TRBV27	.	TRBJ2-1	CASSPAGGPGNEQFF	TGTGCCAGCAGTCCTGCAGGGGGCCCCGGAAATGAGCAGTTCTTC
TRBD1	TRBV9	.	TRBJ2-7	CASSVGGTAFYEQYF	TGTGCCAGCAGCGTAGGTGGGACAGCATTCTACGAGCAGTACTTC
.	TRBV5-6	.	TRBJ2-7	CASIRWVSYEQYF	TGTGCCAGCATACGTTGGGTATCCTACGAGCAGTACTTC
.	TRBV6-1	.	TRBJ1-2	CASSAYLGQNYGYTF	TGTGCCAGCAGTGCATACTTAGGACAGAACTATGGCTACACCTTC
TRBD2	TRBV19	.	TRBJ2-3	CASTNVAGTGDTQYF	TGTGCCAGCACGAATGTAGCGGGTACAGGTGATACGCAGTATTTT
.	TRBV5-6	once	TRBJ2-7	CASSFEQEQYF	TGTGCCAGCAGCTTCGAGCAAGAGCAGTACTTC
TRBD1	TRBV2	.	TRBJ2-7	CASSSGTEVQQYF	TGTGCCAGCAGCTCCGGGACAGAAGTTCAGCAGTACTTC
.	TRBV4-3	.	TRBJ2-1	CASSQGASSYNEQFF	TGCGCCAGCAGCCAAGGGGCGAGCTCCTACAATGAGCAGTTCTTC
.	TRBV5-6	.	TRBJ1-6	CASSLAGESSYNSPLHF	TGTGCCAGCAGCTTGGCCGGGGAGAGCTCCTATAATTCACCCCTCCACTTT
TRBD1	TRBV27	once	TRBJ2-1	CASSSGQGIDEQFF	TGTGCCAGCAGCTCCGGACAGGGAATAGATGAGCAGTTCTTC